These 12 T cell receptor beta chains were sequenced from one sample in a study of human T cells and chemical hapten exposure. In TCRdb, the RACE reads were re-called with MiXCR into one record per CDR3 protein. This sample has around 300,000 distinct CDR3 sequences, with around 7% found just once. The time point denotes: patch test 1, 2 weeks after DPC sensitization. Treatment: therapeutic diphenylcyclopropenone sensitization with weekly scalp DPC. The material sequenced was whole blood, taken in connection with sensitization to the hapten diphenylcyclopropenone (DPC). The receptors were gathered from a woman younger than 35 with alopecia areata. Some clones in this sample may be carry-over from other donors' samples.

Turning to this clonotype: The junction does not match germline at one end; this may be a read error. The chain employs TRBV4-3 and TRBJ1-2; D is ambiguous. The CDR3 covers 15 residues. From germline, CDR1 is LGHNA and CDR2 YSLEER. The CDR3, as DNA: TGCGCCAGCAGCCAAACCTTGCAGGAGAACTATGGCCACACCTTC. The encoded protein is CASSQTLQENYGHTF.

This clonotype was counted ten times or more. The chain has TRBV4-3 and TRBJ2-4; D is possibly TRBD1 (7 bases). The V end was cut by 1 base, the J end by 1 base, with 23 bases between. The CDR3 length is 20 residues. From germline, CDR1 is LGHNA and CDR2 YSLEER. As DNA, the CDR3 is TGCGCCAGCAGCCAAGTTACCCCCTCGCCAGGGGGGACGGCCAAAAACATTCAGTACTTC. It is translated as CASSQVTPSPGGTAKNIQYF.

In its sample, this clonotype was seen many times. The chain uses TRBV10-3 and TRBJ2-3; D remains ambiguous. Trimming took 6 bases from V and 4 from J, leaving 11 bases between them. Germline loops: CDR1 ENHRY, CDR2 SYGVKD. The CDR3 extends over 13 amino acids. CDR3: CAISESWADTQYF. CDR3 nucleotides: TGTGCCATCAGCGAAAGCTGGGCAGATACGCAGTATTTT.

This clonotype came up a few times. CDR3 sequence (DNA): TGTGCCAGCAGTCGGACCGGGACAAGCTATGGCTACACCTTC. The encoded protein is CASSRTGTSYGYTF. The genes are TRBV6-2 or TRBV6-3 and TRBJ1-2, with D perhaps matching TRBD1 (6 bases). The CDR3 extends over 14 amino acids. V lost 5 bases and J lost 4, with 14 bases in between. The germline gives CDR1 MNHEY, CDR2 SVGEGT.

The chain combines TRBV27 with TRBJ1-2, with TRBD1 as a possible D gene (5 bases). Germline CDR1 and CDR2: MNHEY and SMNVEV (reference sequence). Trimming shortened V by 6 bases and J by 4 bases, and 6 bases separated the two germline ends. The CDR3 spans 11 residues. The CDR3 DNA reads as TGTGCCAGCAGCGGGGGCTATGGCTACACCTTC. Amino acid sequence: CASSGGYGYTF.

This clonotype was seen at least ten times. CDR3: CASSFKQIQYNEQFF. The CDR3, as DNA: TGCGCCAGCAGCTTTAAACAAATCCAGTACAATGAGCAGTTCTTC. This chain connects TRBV5-1 to TRBJ2-1; D remains ambiguous. This CDR3 has 15 amino acids. CDR1 and CDR2 from the germline V gene are SGHRS and YFSETQ. With 2 bases removed from V and 4 bases from J, the gap between germline ends came to 13 bases. The full variable domain, its missing parts supplied by reference TRBV5-1 and TRBJ2-1, is KAGVTQTPRYLIKTRGQQVTLSCSPISGHRSVSWYQQTPGQGLQFLFEYFSETQRNKGNFPGRFSGRQFSNSRSEMNVSTLELGDSALYLCASSFKQIQYNEQFFGPGTRLTVL.

This clonotype has ten or more counts. The rearrangement links TRBV7-9 to TRBJ1-2; TRBD1 matches 7 bases. Trimming took 1 base from V and 4 from J; bases not matched to a gene: 6. CDR1 is SEHNR, CDR2 FQNEAQ, per germline (reference sequence). CDR3 length: 15 amino acids. The CDR3 is CASSLGDRESYGYTF. The CDR3 DNA is TGTGCCAGCAGCTTAGGTGACAGGGAAAGCTATGGCTACACCTTC. Together with reference TRBV7-9 and TRBJ1-2, the CDR3 gives the full variable domain: DTGVSQNPRHKITKRGQNVTFRCDPISEHNRLYWYRQTLGQGPEFLTYFQNEAQLEKSRLLSDRFSAERPKGSFSTLEIQRTEQGDSAMYLCASSLGDRESYGYTFGSGTRLTVV.

The table lists this clonotype with many counts. The chain links TRBV27 to TRBJ2-1; TRBD1 might be the D (5 bases). V shed 3 bases and J shed 3 bases, with 18 bases lying between them. There are 17 residues in the CDR3. CDR1 MNHEY and CDR2 SMNVEV come from the germline V gene (reference sequence). Written as DNA, the CDR3 is TGTGCCAGCAGTTTCAGACAGACTCCTACAGACTACAATGAGCAGTTCTTC. Residues: CASSFRQTPTDYNEQFF.

Ten or more counts support this clonotype. V gene TRBV12-3 or TRBV12-4 combines with J gene TRBJ1-4; D not certain. V lost 5 bases to trimming and J lost 5 bases, with 12 bases between them. The CDR3 has 14 residues. The CDR3 sequence is CASSVLGINEKLFF. The CDR3 DNA sequence: TGTGCCAGCAGTGTACTGGGGATCAATGAAAAACTGTTTTTT.

This clonotype was seen a handful of times. This chain joins TRBV27 and TRBJ2-2, with 8 bases that match TRBD1. Germline V gene sequence: CDR1 MNHEY, CDR2 SMNVEV (reference sequence). CDR3 length: 14 amino acids. V lost 5 bases, J lost 8 bases, and 7 bases stayed unmatched. CDR3 nucleotide sequence: TGTGCCAGCAGTACCCGACAGGGGTGGGGGGAGCTGTTTTTT. This sequence encodes CASSTRQGWGELFF.

This clonotype was seen repeatedly, ten times or more. The V and J genes are TRBV20-1 and TRBJ2-5; D possibly corresponds to TRBD2 (7 bases). In germline, CDR1 is DFQATT, CDR2 SNEGSKA (reference sequence). V was pared by 3 bases and J by 1 base, with 9 bases between. The CDR3 totals 13 residues. The CDR3 DNA sequence: TGCAGTGCTAGGGGGGGGGCCCAAGAGACCCAGTACTTC. Protein product: CSARGGAQETQYF.

The chain links TRBV29-1 to TRBJ1-3, with D possibly matching TRBD1 (6 bases). CDR1 is SQVTM and CDR2 is ANQGSEA in the germline V gene. The CDR3 has 13 amino acids. Trimming pared 6 bases from V and 4 bases from J, leaving 13 bases between. CDR3: CSVARQEGNTIYF. The CDR3 DNA follows: TGCAGCGTAGCTCGACAGGAGGGAAACACCATATATTTT.